This T cell receptor beta chain is from a study of cytomegalovirus exposure and HLA in healthy donors. Study-level points and caveats: About 87% or about 30% of the time was how often most TCR beta V segments were productive, according to an earlier analysis. There were about 160 TCR beta chains listed as cytomegalovirus-associated. A highly shared variant cluster was judged a likely technical artifact. For most subjects, TCR beta sequences were reported to predict HLA-A and HLA-B alleles with accuracy.

The study ran its PCR with 60 Vbeta and 13 Jbeta primers. The method was immunoSEQ multiplex PCR; TCRdb's version includes in-frame clones alone and lacks a portion of them. The sample contains 160,000 or so clones, over 65% of which appear only once. Points on this clone: Its matching antigen is unknown.

Specimen: PBMCs. The origin of this receptor is a woman in her thirties or forties in good health and CMV-seronegative.

Here the CDR3 reads CASSPAGTGAADTQYF. As DNA, the CDR3 is TGCGCCAGCAGCCCCGCCGGGACAGGGGCGGCAGATACGCAGTATTTT. This sequence joins TRBV4-1 and TRBJ2-3; 10 positions match TRBD1. The CDR3 is made up of 16 amino acids. The V and J ends lost 4 bases and 4 bases, in that order; junction bases with no gene match: 8. Germline V gene data show CDR1 as MGHRA and CDR2 as YSYEKL.